The rows below give T cell receptor beta chains drawn from one sample of a study of blood T cell repertoires in COVID-19. Assay: immunoSEQ multiplex PCR; the TCRdb copy retains only in-frame clones and omits some. Found here are about 480,000 clones, roughly 87% of them singletons; the top ten hold approximately 2%. The specimen sequenced was PBMCs or T cells enriched from blood (not recorded which). The receptors shown here come from a woman aged 18-29 years with acute COVID-19. CDR3s include the opening cysteine and the closing phenylalanine or tryptophan. Each record gives: clone size, D gene, V gene, J gene, CDR3 DNA, CDR3 protein. A D gene is named only where the DNA matches it firmly. Expanded clones get a size class; other rows say once, few or many, or leave the size out.

>NA|NA|TRBV9|TRBJ1-2
TGTGCCAGCACGGACAGTAACTATGGCTACACCTTC
CASTDSNYGYTF
>once|TRBD1|TRBV27|TRBJ1-1
TGTGCCAGCAGTGAACGGGACAGCGGTGAAGCTTTCTTT
CASSERDSGEAFF
>NA|NA|TRBV4-1|TRBJ1-6
TGCGCCAGCAGCCCTGGGGGGGGTAATCCACCCCTCCACTTT
CASSPGGGNPPLHF
>NA|NA|TRBV30|TRBJ1-2
TGTGCCTGGAGTGTCGGGAGGGGGAACTATGGCTACACCTTC
CAWSVGRGNYGYTF
>NA|NA|TRBV24-1|TRBJ1-4
TGTGCCACCAGAGTAGAACAGGGCGGCTCAACTAATGAAAAACTGTTTTTT
CATRVEQGGSTNEKLFF
>once|NA|TRBV30|TRBJ2-3
TGTGCCTGGTGGAGAGCGGGAGATACGCAGTATTTT
CAWWRAGDTQYF
>NA|NA|TRBV14|TRBJ1-1
TGTGCCAGCAGCGAACAGGGAAACACTGAAGCTTTCTTT
CASSEQGNTEAFF
>NA|NA|TRBV28|TRBJ1-2
TGTGCCAGCAGTTTATACACCTATGGCTACACCTTC
CASSLYTYGYTF
>few|TRBD1|TRBV4-3|TRBJ1-2
TGCGCCAGCAGCCAACCCGGACAGGCTTCCAGCTATGGCTACACCTTC
CASSQPGQASSYGYTF
>NA|NA|TRBV14|TRBJ2-7
TGTGCCAGCAGCCAAGATGAGCGACCCTACGAGCAGTACTTC
CASSQDERPYEQYF
>NA|NA|TRBV2|TRBJ1-2
TGTGCCAGCAGTGAAACAGGGCCCTATGGCTACACCTTC
CASSETGPYGYTF
>few|TRBD1|TRBV4-3|TRBJ1-3
TGCGCCAGCAGCCAAGGTAGAGGGGGCGCCTGGTCCGGAAACACCATATATTTT
CASSQGRGGAWSGNTIYF
>NA|TRBD1|TRBV25-1|TRBJ2-6
TGTGCCAGCAGTGAAGTGCGACAGGGGGATTCTGGGGCCAACGTCCTGACTTTC
CASSEVRQGDSGANVLTF
>NA|NA|TRBV28|TRBJ1-2
TGTGCCAGCAGTTCCACAGCCTATGGCTACACCTTC
CASSSTAYGYTF
>NA|TRBD1|TRBV3-1/TRBV3-2|TRBJ1-2
TGTGCCAGCAGCCCTGAGACAGGGGGTCGAATTGGCTACACCTTC
CASSPETGGRIGYTF
>NA|NA|TRBV11-3|TRBJ2-3
TGTGCCAGCAGCCGGGGAACCACAGATACGCAGTATTTT
CASSRGTTDTQYF
>NA|TRBD1|TRBV19|TRBJ2-1
TGTGCCAGTAGTATTTCAGAGGGGACAGGGGATCAGTTCTTC
CASSISEGTGDQFF
>NA|TRBD1|TRBV11-2|TRBJ2-5
TGTGCCAGCAGCTCGGACAGGGGGCGACAAGAGACCCAGTACTTC
CASSSDRGRQETQYF
>NA|TRBD1|TRBV19|TRBJ2-5
TGTGCCAGTAGAGACAGGGGGGGATTGAGGGAGACCCAGTACTTC
CASRDRGGLRETQYF
>NA|NA|TRBV7-2|TRBJ2-5
TGTGCCAGCAGCACGCAACAGGCTTACCAAGAGACCCAGTACTTC
CASSTQQAYQETQYF
>NA|NA|TRBV5-1|TRBJ1-4
TGCGCCAGCAGCTTGGCAGGGGAGCCTAATGAAAAACTGTTTTTT
CASSLAGEPNEKLFF
>NA|NA|TRBV30|TRBJ1-3
TGTGCCTGGAGTGTGGGGGCATGGGGAAACACCATATATTTT
CAWSVGAWGNTIYF
>NA|TRBD1|TRBV11-2|TRBJ2-1
TGTGCCAGCAGCTCCAACAGGGGAACATCCTACAATGAGCAGTTCTTC
CASSSNRGTSYNEQFF
>NA|TRBD2|TRBV18|TRBJ2-7
TGTGCCAGCTCACTGGGGGGGTTGGGCTACGAGCAGTACTTC
CASSLGGLGYEQYF
>NA|NA|TRBV5-1|TRBJ1-2
TGCGCCAGCAGCCACAACAGGGCTACTAACTATGGCTACACCTTC
CASSHNRATNYGYTF
>NA|NA|TRBV19|TRBJ1-4
TGTGCCACCGGGGGGACCTCTAATGAAAAACTGTTTTTT
CATGGTSNEKLFF
>NA|TRBD1|TRBV10-3|TRBJ1-2
TGTGCCATCAGTGGTACAGGGGGCCTGGATGGCTACACCTTC
CAISGTGGLDGYTF
>NA|NA|TRBV7-8|TRBJ2-3
TGTGCCAGCAGCTTAGACACGGGATACACAGATACGCAGTATTTT
CASSLDTGYTDTQYF
>NA|TRBD1|TRBV7-6|TRBJ1-6
TGTGCCAGCAGCTTAGTCGAGGGCAGGGGGGTTCATTCACCCCTCCACTTT
CASSLVEGRGVHSPLHF
>NA|NA|TRBV27|TRBJ2-3
TGTGCCAGCAGTTCCGACAGTGCTTACACGCAGTATTTT
CASSSDSAYTQYF
>NA|TRBD2|TRBV7-2|TRBJ2-1
TGTGCCAGCAGCTCGGGACTAGCGGGAGTCCCCCCCTACAATGAGCAGTTCTTC
CASSSGLAGVPPYNEQFF